A selection of T cell receptor beta chains follows, all from one sample in a study of regulatory T cells in long-lasting Graves disease. Using its own MiXCR run on the multiplex PCR reads, TCRdb lists one record per CDR3 protein. The sample holds 400,000 to 500,000 distinct CDR3 sequences, less than 25% seen once. The sequences come from peripheral blood mononuclear cells (PBMCs), collected when the disease was refractory, from a patient treated with antithyroid drugs. All receptors come from a female donor with Graves disease. CDR3s include the opening cysteine and the closing phenylalanine or tryptophan. The D gene is left open where the match is weak. Size is omitted from some rows. Given values are once, few, many or a class for expanded clones.

size,D,J,V,CDR3,DNA
-,-,TRBJ1-2,TRBV7-9,CASSSDGGTYGYTF,TGTGCCAGCAGCTCAGACGGGGGGACCTATGGCTACACCTTC
many,-,TRBJ1-3,TRBV27,CASSFQSPGRHRNTIYF,TGTGCCAGCAGTTTCCAAAGCCCCGGGAGACATAGGAACACCATATATTTT
many,TRBD2,TRBJ2-7,TRBV10-2,CASSLGLAGEREYF,TGCGCCAGCAGCCTTGGGCTAGCGGGAGAAAGGGAGTACTTC
-,-,TRBJ2-7,TRBV6-5,CASSYQGRTYEQYF,TGTGCCAGCAGTTACCAGGGTAGAACCTACGAGCAGTACTTC
-,-,TRBJ2-1,TRBV29-1,CSVADRTSHNEQFF,TGCAGCGTTGCGGACAGAACCTCTCACAATGAGCAGTTCTTC
many,-,TRBJ1-2,TRBV28,CASTTPSGYSGYTF,TGTGCCAGCACCACACCCAGCGGCTATAGTGGCTACACCTTC
-,TRBD1,TRBJ2-2,TRBV20-1,CSARETGVTGELFF,TGCAGTGCTAGAGAGACAGGGGTCACCGGGGAGCTGTTTTTT
many,TRBD1,TRBJ1-4,TRBV5-1,CASSTTGGDEKLFF,TGCGCCAGCAGCACGACAGGGGGAGATGAAAAACTGTTTTTT
many,-,TRBJ2-2,TRBV7-8,CASSFRGDATGELFF,TGTGCCAGCAGCTTCCGAGGGGATGCGACCGGGGAGCTGTTTTTT
-,TRBD1,TRBJ1-6,TRBV20-1,CSARDLGTATNSPLHF,TGCAGTGCTAGAGATCTCGGGACAGCAACTAATTCACCCCTCCACTTT
many,TRBD1,TRBJ2-2,TRBV6-2/TRBV6-3,CAMRLGTGTPQRNTGELFF,TGTGCCATGCGCCTCGGGACAGGGACTCCCCAACGAAACACCGGGGAGCTGTTTTTT
few,TRBD2,TRBJ2-2,TRBV24-1,CATSDRTSGAFTGELFF,TGTGCCACCAGTGACCGGACTAGCGGGGCTTTCACCGGGGAGCTGTTTTTT
many,-,TRBJ2-6,TRBV12-3/TRBV12-4,CASALGGAGANVLTF,TGTGCCAGCGCACTTGGGGGCGCCGGGGCCAACGTCCTGACTTTC
once,-,TRBJ2-1,TRBV2,CAGSEGGSSYNEQFF,TGTGCCGGCAGTGAAGGGGGGAGCTCCTACAATGAGCAGTTCTTC
many,TRBD2,TRBJ2-7,TRBV7-9,CASNLSGEGEQYF,TGTGCCAGCAACCTGAGCGGGGAGGGCGAGCAGTACTTC